The next 19 T cell receptor beta chains were all read from a single sample in a study of blood T cell repertoires in COVID-19. Clones were sequenced by immunoSEQ multiplex PCR, and TCRdb holds only the in-frame ones, with some missing. The sample has about 270,000 clones; more than 75% are singletons. Material: peripheral blood. The receptors were sampled from a woman of 80 years or more with COVID-19, enrolled during active disease.

This chain uses TRBV6-6 with TRBJ1-5, with D tentatively TRBD1 (5 bases). The CDR3 has 15 residues. CDR1 and CDR2 (germline): MNHNY, SVGAGI (reference sequence). The V end was cut by 5 bases, the J end by 2 bases, with 13 bases between. The DNA for the CDR3 is TGTGCCAGCAGTCCCTACACAGGTGGCAATCAGCCCCAGCATTTT. It codes for CASSPYTGGNQPQHF.

CDR3 region: CASSESKLGANTGELFF. In DNA form, the CDR3 reads TGCGCCAGCAGTGAGTCGAAGTTGGGAGCGAACACCGGGGAGCTGTTTTTT. The rearrangement links TRBV10-1 to TRBJ2-2; possible D gene TRBD2, 5 bases. This CDR3 is built from 17 residues. Germline V lookup: CDR1 WNHNN, CDR2 SYGVQD (reference sequence). The germline V and J ends were trimmed by 0 bases and 0 bases, with 11 bases remaining between them.

The chain employs TRBV15 and TRBJ2-3; TRBD1 matches at 7 bases. Germline CDR1 and CDR2: LNHNV and YYDKDF (reference sequence). The CDR3 contains 16 residues. J lost 0 bases, V lost 5 bases, and 8 bases had no gene match. This CDR3 is CATSSRDSSSTDTQYF. The CDR3, as DNA: TGTGCCACCAGCTCCAGGGACAGCTCTAGCACAGATACGCAGTATTTT.

V is TRBV27 and J is TRBJ1-1; D gene ambiguous. With 10 bases removed from V and 1 base from J, the gap between germline ends came to 16 bases. The CDR3 sequence is 14 residues long. Germline V gene data show CDR1 as MNHEY and CDR2 as SMNVEV (reference sequence). In DNA, the CDR3 is TGTGCCACCCGGGGAACGGGGAGGAACACTGAAGCTTTCTTT. Encoded protein: CATRGTGRNTEAFF.

V is TRBV4-2 and J is TRBJ1-3; 7 bases map to TRBD1. Unmatched junction bases numbered 5, after V lost 0 bases and J lost 6 bases. The CDR3 consists of 15 residues. Germline V gives CDR1 LGHNA, CDR2 YNFKEQ. CDR3 protein: CASSQEGQGVNTIYF. In nucleotides, the CDR3 is TGTGCCAGCAGCCAAGAGGGCCAGGGGGTAAACACCATATATTTT.

The gene calls are TRBV20-1 and TRBJ1-4; D remains ambiguous. Germline CDR1 DFQATT, CDR2 SNEGSKA (reference sequence). The CDR3 contains 15 residues. Trimming left V 3 bases short and J 2 bases short, with 13 bases between. CDR3 amino acids: CSASNPAGTNEKLFF. The CDR3 DNA reads as TGCAGTGCTAGTAACCCGGCGGGGACTAATGAAAAACTGTTTTTT.

This chain links TRBV6-5 with TRBJ2-1; 12 bases line up with TRBD2. The CDR3 loop spans 15 amino acids. V gave up 6 bases and J gave up 4 bases; unmatched junction bases: 4. Germline loops: CDR1 MNHEY, CDR2 SVGAGI. The CDR3 DNA reads as TGTGCCAGCAGGGCGACTAGCGGGGGTTACAATGAGCAGTTCTTC. Translating gives CASRATSGGYNEQFF.

This clone was seen more than once but under ten times. V usage is TRBV2 and J usage is TRBJ1-6, with D unresolved. The CDR3 contains 11 residues. Germline assignment: CDR1 SNHLY and CDR2 FYNNEI. Trimming removed 8 bases at V and 6 bases at J, with 5 bases between. This CDR3 is CASQANSPLHF. CDR3 nucleotides: TGTGCCAGCCAGGCTAATTCACCCCTCCACTTT.

This chain connects TRBV7-2 to TRBJ2-2; 7 nucleotides line up with TRBD2. CDR1 and CDR2 (germline): SGHTA, FQGNSA. V shed 3 bases and J 2 bases; nucleotides not matched to a gene: 3. The CDR3 spans 15 residues. In DNA form, the CDR3 reads TGTGCCAGCAGCTTGGGGGGGAAAAACACCGGGGAGCTGTTTTTT. Its translation is CASSLGGKNTGELFF.

The chain combines TRBV6-5 with TRBJ1-6; D unclear. The germline CDR1 and CDR2 sequences are MNHEY and SVGAGI. Trimming removed 7 bases from V and 8 bases from J, with 12 bases in between. The CDR3 is made up of 13 amino acids. The CDR3 DNA follows: TGTGCCAGCACCCACAGAACAGATTCACCCCTCCACTTT. This sequence encodes CASTHRTDSPLHF.

The chain is built from TRBV6-6 and TRBJ2-2, with D possibly matching TRBD2 (5 bases). The V gene's germline CDR1 is MNHNY and CDR2 SVGAGI (reference sequence). Between the trimmed V and J ends, which lost 9 bases and 0 bases, there was a span of 14 bases. The CDR3 contains 15 residues. For the CDR3, the DNA is TGTGCCAGTAGAGCGGCAGCCGCGAACACCGGGGAGCTGTTTTTT. Its protein is CASRAAAANTGELFF.

V and J are TRBV5-8 and TRBJ2-1; perhaps TRBD1 as D (6 bases). With 5 bases removed from V and 2 bases from J, the gap between germline ends came to 14 bases. Germline V lookup: CDR1 SGHTS, CDR2 YDEGEE. The CDR3 runs 15 residues. The CDR3 loop is CASRGSTGTYNEQFF. DNA of the CDR3: TGTGCCAGCAGAGGATCGACAGGAACCTACAATGAGCAGTTCTTC.

A single count supports this clone. The rearrangement links TRBV6-5 to TRBJ1-1; D remains unclear. V was shortened by 2 bases and J by 1 base, with 11 bases between the two germline ends. The CDR3 sequence is 15 residues long. Per germline, CDR1 MNHEY and CDR2 SVGAGI. Written as DNA, the CDR3 is TGTGCCAGCAGTTACCAGAGGGTGGGGAACACTGAAGCTTTCTTT. This gives the protein CASSYQRVGNTEAFF.

In this sample, this clone turned up a few times. This rearrangement joins TRBV11-2 to TRBJ1-6; TRBD1 might be the D (6 bases). The CDR3 runs 15 residues. CDR1 SGHAT and CDR2 FQNNGV come from the germline V gene. V was clipped by 6 bases and J by 10 bases, with 19 bases between them. CDR3 nucleotides: TGTGCCAGCAGGCCAACAGGGCGTTTGGGGTCACCCCTCCACTTT. Residues: CASRPTGRLGSPLHF.

This chain connects TRBV7-2 to TRBJ2-1; D is unresolved. Germline V gene lookup returns CDR1 SGHTA and CDR2 FQGNSA. The CDR3 covers 14 residues. V was clipped by 5 bases and J by 1 base, with 9 bases between them. The CDR3 spells CASSAPGSYNEQFF. The DNA of the CDR3 is TGTGCCAGCAGCGCCCCAGGTTCCTACAATGAGCAGTTCTTC.

The chain joins TRBV18 to TRBJ1-5; 8 nucleotides line up with TRBD1. The V gene's germline CDR1 is KGHSH and CDR2 LQKENI. The V gene end was trimmed by 6 bases and the J gene end by 6 bases; junction bases not matched to a gene: 10. This CDR3 comprises 15 residues. The CDR3 sequence is CASSPRTGSIQPQHF. The CDR3 DNA reads as TGTGCCAGCTCCCCGAGGACAGGGTCGATTCAGCCCCAGCATTTT.

The J gene is TRBJ1-6, the V gene TRBV18; no firm D call. Germline-derived CDR1 and CDR2 are KGHSH and LQKENI. The V end was cut by 6 bases, the J end by 7 bases, with 10 bases between. The CDR3 has 13 amino acids. The CDR3 reads CASSLNTNSPLHF. In nucleotides, the CDR3 is TGTGCCAGCTCCCTTAACACCAATTCACCCCTCCACTTT.

J is TRBJ2-2 and V is TRBV7-9, with 7 bases that match TRBD1. Germline V gene lookup returns CDR1 SEHNR and CDR2 FQNEAQ (reference sequence). The CDR3 runs 14 residues. The V gene end was trimmed by 7 bases and the J gene end by 8 bases; junction bases not matched to a gene: 10. CDR3 protein: CASMNGDSRGELFF. CDR3 nucleotides: TGTGCCAGCATGAATGGGGACAGTCGAGGGGAGCTGTTTTTT.

V usage is TRBV3-1 (or the pseudogene TRBV3-2) and J usage is TRBJ2-2; D gene ambiguous. The germline V gene encodes CDR1 LGHDT and CDR2 YNNKEL (reference sequence). This CDR3 is built from 15 residues. The ends were cut back, 4 bases at V and 7 bases at J, with 16 bases in the middle. CDR3 protein: CASSRKSLVVGELFF. The CDR3, as DNA: TGTGCCAGCAGCCGCAAGTCTCTAGTCGTCGGGGAGCTGTTTTTT.